This note documents a single TCR beta chain sequence. Its antigen is unidentified. The data are from a study of cytomegalovirus exposure and HLA in healthy donors. Overall study results and limits: In a later analysis, several top co-occurrence clusters appeared linked to parvovirus B19, influenza, CMV and Epstein-Barr virus.

PCR used 60 Vbeta primers and 13 Jbeta primers. TCRdb's table, derived via immunoSEQ multiplex PCR, lists solely in-frame clones and lacks some. This table holds about 80,000 clones, 65% to 85% found once. In germline, CDR1 is MGHRA, CDR2 YSYEKL. The CDR3 is made up of 14 amino acids. J gave up 2 bases and V 6 bases, and 6 bases lay outside the gene matches. What was sequenced was PBMCs. This receptor was obtained from a woman aged 40 to 49 in good health and CMV-seropositive. The chain has TRBV4-1 and TRBJ2-5; 7 nucleotides agree with TRBD1. CDR3 amino acids: CASRERQGQETQYF. CDR3 in DNA: TGCGCCAGCAGGGAAAGACAGGGTCAAGAGACCCAGTACTTC.